These 2 T cell receptor delta chains originate from one sample sequenced in a study of γδ T cells in repeated Plasmodium falciparum infection. TCRdb reanalyzed the multiplex PCR reads using CATT. The sample contains 53,000 or so delta-chain clones, 1.5% to 2% of which appear only once. Gammadelta T cells were flow-sorted from PBMC into Vgamma9/Vdelta2+ and Vdelta2-negative populations for bulk analysis. Sample: gamma-delta T cells from blood. These receptors were collected from a pool of human donors (malaria-infected and uninfected, not separated).

In the case of this clone: TCRdb has a much larger clone's protein, which differs at residue 6 from the translation of this DNA, likely because of a read error; what is shown is the protein translated from the DNA. The V call is TRDV1, the J call TRDJ1; possibly TRDD2 for D (8 bases). TCRdb records no J gene; here it was assigned by comparing the DNA to germline. Germline loops: CDR1 TSWWSYY, CDR2 QGS. CDR3 length equals 24 residues. V gave up 0 bases and J gave up 6 bases, with 41 bases separating them. The CDR3 bases are TGTGCTCTTGGGGAACTCCAAGACCTGCCTACTTCCTACCTTCCTCCTGGGGGCTATAATAAACTCATCTTT. Its translation: CALGELQDLPTSYLPPGGYNKLIF.

In its sample, this clone was seen a few times. This sequence is one base from a far larger clone and is likely a read error. The same CDR3 also results from other DNA sequences found in this sample. J is TRDJ1 and V is TRDV2; a possible D gene is TRDD3 (5 bases). The J gene, left out of TCRdb, was set here by checking the DNA against germline. CDR1 and CDR2 from the germline V gene are GEAIGNYY and EKD. Trimming cost V 0 bases and J 2 bases, with 33 bases left between them. The CDR3 totals 22 residues. CDR3 sequence reads: CACDTVRGGGAEVPGFTDKLIF. CDR3 bases: TGTGCCTGTGACACCGTTCGGGGCGGAGGAGCTGAGGTACCTGGGTTTACCGATAAACTCATCTTT.